These 24 T cell receptor beta chains came from one sample sequenced in a study of blood T cell repertoires in COVID-19. Clones were sequenced by immunoSEQ multiplex PCR, and TCRdb holds only the in-frame ones, with some missing. The table lists roughly 150,000 clones, around nine tenths of them singletons, with 5% in the top ten. Sequencing was done on a sample of peripheral blood. The source of these receptors is a human donor in a cohort sampled during active COVID-19.

The V gene is TRBV11-3, the J gene TRBJ1-2; D is undetermined. The CDR3 spans 16 residues. The V gene's germline CDR1 is SGHNT and CDR2 YENEEA. V lost 4 bases and J lost 5, with 20 bases in between. The DNA for the CDR3 is TGTGCCAGCAGCTCAAACTTGGCGGGCAGACCTTATGGCTACACCTTC. Translated: CASSSNLAGRPYGYTF.

The chain has TRBV5-1 and TRBJ2-3, with a possible D match to TRBD1 (7 bases). Germline V gene sequence: CDR1 SGHRS, CDR2 YFSETQ. V gave up 2 bases and J gave up 2 bases, with 18 bases separating them. This CDR3 contains 17 residues. The CDR3 reads CASSLGYGGTATDTQYF. In DNA, the CDR3 is TGCGCCAGCAGCTTAGGCTACGGCGGGACAGCCACAGATACGCAGTATTTT.

CDR3 bases: TGTGCCAGCAGCCTTGGACAGGAGCAAGGTTCCCAGCATTTT. This codes for CASSLGQEQGSQHF. The V gene is TRBV3-1 (or the pseudogene TRBV3-2), the J gene TRBJ1-5, with TRBD1 identical over 7 bases. Germline trimming cut 4 bases from V and 11 bases from J; bases unmatched to any gene: 11. The germline CDR1 and CDR2 sequences are LGHDT and YNNKEL (reference sequence). There are 14 residues in the CDR3.

This sequence joins TRBV18 and TRBJ2-7; 7 bases map to TRBD2. The V gene's germline CDR1 is KGHSH and CDR2 LQKENI. This CDR3 is built from 15 residues. V trimming: 1 base; J trimming: 3 bases; junction bases outside the gene matches: 6. CDR3 DNA sequence: TGTGCCAGCTCACCACAAAGCGGGACCCGCTACGAGCAGTACTTC. Amino acids: CASSPQSGTRYEQYF.

The rearrangement uses TRBV11-3 and TRBJ1-5; D is possibly TRBD1 (5 bases). Trimming stripped 0 bases from V and 7 bases from J, with 10 bases between. Germline V gives CDR1 SGHNT, CDR2 YENEEA. This CDR3 has 14 residues. The CDR3 loop is CASSLDGGNQPQHF. The DNA of the CDR3 is TGTGCCAGCAGCTTAGACGGGGGGAACCAGCCCCAGCATTTT.

Only a few counts were recorded for this clone. This rearrangement joins TRBV2 to TRBJ1-1; D is possibly TRBD1 (5 bases). The CDR3 extends over 13 amino acids. Trimming cost V 6 bases and J 3 bases, with 11 bases left between them. Germline CDR1 SNHLY, CDR2 FYNNEI. CDR3 nucleotide sequence: TGTGCCAGCAGCGTCAGGGAGGACACTGAAGCTTTCTTT. The encoded protein is CASSVREDTEAFF.

V usage is TRBV11-3 and J usage is TRBJ1-1; D ambiguous. This CDR3 spans 12 amino acids. From germline, CDR1 is SGHNT and CDR2 YENEEA. V lost 1 base, J lost 5 bases, and 5 bases lay in between. The CDR3 DNA reads TGTGCCAGCAGCTTAGGCGAAACTGAAGCTTTCTTT. This codes for CASSLGETEAFF.

V is TRBV28 and J is TRBJ2-7; 9 bases line up with TRBD1. Germline V lookup: CDR1 MDHEN, CDR2 SYDVKM. The V gene end was trimmed by 7 bases and the J gene end by 4 bases; junction bases not matched to a gene: 11. This CDR3 has 15 amino acids. The CDR3 bases are TGTGCCAGCACCCGTCAACAGGGGGCTGGGTACGAGCAGTACTTC. It is translated as CASTRQQGAGYEQYF.

The V and J genes are TRBV11-3 and TRBJ2-2; 9 bases are shared with TRBD1. J gave up 3 bases and V 5 bases, and 10 bases lay outside the gene matches. Germline CDR1 SGHNT, CDR2 YENEEA. This CDR3 is 17 amino acids long. CDR3 in amino acids: CASSLSDRGTDTGELFF. In nucleotides, the CDR3 is TGTGCCAGCAGCCTCTCGGACAGGGGAACGGACACCGGGGAGCTGTTTTTT.

The chain carries TRBV27 and TRBJ2-3, with 10 bases aligning to TRBD2. Germline loops: CDR1 MNHEY, CDR2 SMNVEV (reference sequence). The CDR3 totals 14 residues. V trimming: 6 bases; J trimming: 4 bases; junction bases outside the gene matches: 4. The CDR3 DNA follows: TGTGCCAGCAGCCCCCTAGCGGGAGCAGATACGCAGTATTTT. This encodes CASSPLAGADTQYF.

The rearrangement joins TRBV28 to TRBJ1-4; 9 bases agree with TRBD1. CDR3 length: 15 amino acids. Germline CDR1 and CDR2: MDHEN and SYDVKM. The V gene end was trimmed by 3 bases and the J gene end by 8 bases; junction bases not matched to a gene: 7. This CDR3 is CASSLSWTGAEKLFF. The DNA for the CDR3 is TGTGCCAGCAGTTTGTCTTGGACAGGGGCCGAAAAACTGTTTTTT.

The V call is TRBV30, the J call TRBJ2-7; D is possibly TRBD2 (6 bases). This CDR3 spans 15 amino acids. Trimming left V 7 bases short and J 2 bases short, with 21 bases between. CDR1 GTSNPN and CDR2 SVGIG come from the germline V gene (reference sequence). In DNA form, the CDR3 reads TGTGCCTTTGGGGCTGGCGGGATAAACCCCTACGAGCAGTACTTC. As protein: CAFGAGGINPYEQYF.

The V and J genes are TRBV19 and TRBJ2-7, with a possible D match to TRBD2 (5 bases). This CDR3 contains 14 residues. The germline gives CDR1 LNHDA, CDR2 SQIVND (reference sequence). V gave up 0 bases and J gave up 6 bases, with 12 bases separating them. CDR3 DNA: TGTGCCAGTAGTATAGATCTAGAGGGAAGCGAGCAGTACTTC. Its translation is CASSIDLEGSEQYF.

CDR3 nucleotide sequence: TGTGCCAGCAGAGTCAGGGAGGACACTGAAGCTTTCTTT. It is translated as CASRVREDTEAFF. V usage is TRBV2 and J usage is TRBJ1-1; TRBD1 is a possible D gene (5 bases). The V end lost 6 bases, the J end lost 3 bases, and 11 bases lay between the germline ends. The germline CDR1 and CDR2 sequences are SNHLY and FYNNEI. The length of the CDR3 is 13 residues.

This chain joins TRBV5-8 and TRBJ1-2, with 8 positions matching TRBD1. Germline V CDR1 and CDR2: SGHTS, YDEGEE. This CDR3 region has 16 residues. V lost 0 bases to trimming and J lost 3 bases; unmatched junction nucleotides: 7. CDR3 bases: TGTGCCAGCAGCTTGGGGCAGGGGGCAGGGGACTATGGCTACACCTTC. This sequence encodes CASSLGQGAGDYGYTF.

V gene TRBV4-3 combines with J gene TRBJ1-2; TRBD1 might be the D (5 bases). The CDR3 covers 13 residues. In germline, CDR1 is LGHNA, CDR2 YSLEER. Trimming removed 0 bases at V and 8 bases at J, with 10 bases between. The CDR3 region is CASSQESGGGYTF. In nucleotides, the CDR3 is TGCGCCAGCAGCCAAGAAAGCGGGGGAGGCTACACCTTC.

The chain combines TRBV4-3 with TRBJ1-5; TRBD1 matches at 10 bases. V lost 3 bases, J lost 6 bases, and 2 bases stayed unmatched. Germline values: CDR1 LGHNA, CDR2 YSLEER. The CDR3 sequence is 14 residues long. The CDR3 DNA is TGCGCCAGCAGCCAGGGGACAGGGGTTCAGCCCCAGCATTTT. Its translation: CASSQGTGVQPQHF.

J is TRBJ2-1 and V is TRBV24-1; 9 bases are shared with TRBD2. CDR3 length: 13 amino acids. Germline loops: CDR1 KGHDR, CDR2 SFDVKD. V shed 9 bases, J shed 7 bases, and the junction held 6 bases outside the gene matches. The CDR3 region has the DNA TGTGCCACCGGTAGCGGGAGAGAAAATGAGCAGTTCTTC. Translation gives CATGSGRENEQFF.

V usage is TRBV6-5 and J usage is TRBJ2-1; D not certain. The length of the CDR3 is 11 residues. Between the trimmed V and J ends, which lost 5 bases and 7 bases, there was a span of 6 bases. The germline V gene encodes CDR1 MNHEY and CDR2 SVGAGI. CDR3 region: CASSRLNEQFF. In DNA form, the CDR3 reads TGTGCCAGCAGTCGGTTGAATGAGCAGTTCTTC.

The genes are TRBV5-6 and TRBJ2-7, with 7 bases fitting TRBD1. CDR1 SGHDT and CDR2 YYEEEE come from the germline V gene. Trimming at V came to 4 bases and at J to 2 bases, leaving 6 bases not matched to a gene. This CDR3 contains 14 residues. CDR3 sequence: CASSRRDRAYEQYF. The CDR3 bases are TGTGCCAGCAGCCGTCGGGACAGAGCCTACGAGCAGTACTTC.

The rearrangement links TRBV7-2 to TRBJ2-5; TRBD2 agrees at 14 bases. Germline values: CDR1 SGHTA, CDR2 FQGNSA. The CDR3 has 16 amino acids. J was trimmed by 5 bases and V by 5 bases; bases with no gene match: 7. Written as DNA, the CDR3 is TGTGCCAGCAGCCGGACTAGCGGGGGGCCAATCGAGACCCAGTACTTC. Amino acids: CASSRTSGGPIETQYF. The whole variable domain, filled in from reference TRBV7-2 and TRBJ2-5, reads GAGVSQSPSNKVTEKGKDVELRCDPISGHTALYWYRQSLGQGLEFLIYFQGNSAPDKSGLPSDRFSAERTGGSVSTLTIQRTQQEDSAVYLCASSRTSGGPIETQYFGPGTRLLVL.

V gene TRBV5-1 combines with J gene TRBJ2-3, with TRBD2 identical over 8 bases. Germline V gene sequence: CDR1 SGHRS, CDR2 YFSETQ. The CDR3 is 19 amino acids. With V trimmed by 2 bases and J by 0 bases, 14 bases remained unmatched. The CDR3, as DNA: TGCGCCAGCAGCTTTACCGCTCTAGGACTAGCTGCAAGCACAGATACGCAGTATTTT. Protein product: CASSFTALGLAASTDTQYF.

This rearrangement joins TRBV2 to TRBJ2-1; the D gene is possibly TRBD2 (5 bases). The CDR3 covers 14 residues. Germline-derived CDR1 and CDR2 are SNHLY and FYNNEI. The V end was cut by 1 base, the J end by 9 bases, with 13 bases between. The CDR3 reads CASSEGAVVREQFF. CDR3 in DNA: TGTGCCAGCAGTGAAGGAGCGGTAGTTCGTGAGCAGTTCTTC.

The chain recombines TRBV21-1 with TRBJ2-7; TRBD2 was called by the table and not checked on the DNA. TRBV21-1 is noted as a pseudogene. The CDR3 has 15 residues. CDR3 sequence (DNA): TGTGCCAGCAGCAGACTAGCGGGGGGGCCCTACGAGCAGTACTTC. Its translation: CASSRLAGGPYEQYF.